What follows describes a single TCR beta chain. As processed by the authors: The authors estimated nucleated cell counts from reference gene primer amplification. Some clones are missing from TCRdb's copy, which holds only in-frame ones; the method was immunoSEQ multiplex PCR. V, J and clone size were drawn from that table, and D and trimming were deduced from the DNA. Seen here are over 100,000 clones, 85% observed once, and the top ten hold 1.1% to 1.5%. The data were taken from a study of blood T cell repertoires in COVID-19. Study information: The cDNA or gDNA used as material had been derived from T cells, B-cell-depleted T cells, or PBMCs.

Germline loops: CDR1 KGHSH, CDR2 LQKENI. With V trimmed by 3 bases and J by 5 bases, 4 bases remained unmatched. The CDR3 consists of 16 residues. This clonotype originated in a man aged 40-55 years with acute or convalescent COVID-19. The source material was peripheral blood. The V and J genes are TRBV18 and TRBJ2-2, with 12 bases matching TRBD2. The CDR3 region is CASSPTSGGVTGELFF. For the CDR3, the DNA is TGTGCCAGCTCACCGACTAGCGGGGGTGTTACCGGGGAGCTGTTTTTT. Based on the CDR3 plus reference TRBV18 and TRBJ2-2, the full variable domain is NAGVMQNPRHLVRRRGQEARLRCSPMKGHSHVYWYRQLPEEGLKFMVYLQKENIIDESGMPKERFSAEFPKEGPSILRIQQVVRGDSAAYFCASSPTSGGVTGELFFGEGSRLTVL.